Given below is one TCR beta chain in context. Germline V gene data show CDR1 as GTSNPN and CDR2 as SVGIG (reference sequence). The V segment lost 3 bases and the J segment 6 bases; nucleotides outside the gene matches: 9. There are 15 residues in the CDR3. The sample is drawn from a study of blood T cells in healthy people across ages. Alongside a J-beta primer mix, a sample-barcoded 5' primer served in a second PCR lasting about 6 to 11 cycles. TCRdb re-called the 5' RACE reads with MiXCR, one entry per CDR3 protein. This sample has about 970,000 distinct CDR3 sequences, with roughly 51% found just once.

This clonotype originated in a woman aged 60-70 years in good health. Material for sequencing was blood. The genes are TRBV30 and TRBJ2-3, with 10 bases lining up with TRBD1. CDR3 residues: CAWRTGTGVGDTQYF. The CDR3 DNA follows: TGTGCCTGGAGAACCGGGACAGGGGTAGGGGATACGCAGTATTTT.